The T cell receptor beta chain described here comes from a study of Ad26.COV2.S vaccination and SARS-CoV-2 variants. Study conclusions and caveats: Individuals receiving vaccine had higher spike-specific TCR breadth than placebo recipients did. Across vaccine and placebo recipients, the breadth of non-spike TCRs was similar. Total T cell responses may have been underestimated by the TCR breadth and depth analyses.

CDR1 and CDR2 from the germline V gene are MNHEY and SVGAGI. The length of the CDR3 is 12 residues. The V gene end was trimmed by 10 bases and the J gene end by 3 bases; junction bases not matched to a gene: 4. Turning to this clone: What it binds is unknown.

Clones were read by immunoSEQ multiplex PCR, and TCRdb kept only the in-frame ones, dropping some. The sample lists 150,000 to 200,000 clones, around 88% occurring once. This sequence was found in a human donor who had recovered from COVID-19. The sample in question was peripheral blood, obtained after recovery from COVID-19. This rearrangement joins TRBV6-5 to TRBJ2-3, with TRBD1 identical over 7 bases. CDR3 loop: CATAQGTDTQYF. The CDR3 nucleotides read TGTGCCACCGCACAGGGGACAGATACGCAGTATTTT.